One and the same sample provided the 26 T cell receptor beta chains below, sequenced in a study of blood T cell repertoires in COVID-19. The repertoire was sequenced with immunoSEQ multiplex PCR; TCRdb's copy has only in-frame clones and lacks some. The data contain hundreds of thousands of clones, about four fifths of them singletons. What was sequenced was PBMCs or T cells enriched from blood (not recorded which). The receptors derive from a man aged 40-49 years who had been exposed to COVID-19.

CDR3 sequence (DNA): TGTGCCAGCAGCTTGTGGGCCTACACAGATACGCAGTATTTT. Amino acids: CASSLWAYTDTQYF. The chain recombines TRBV5-4 with TRBJ2-3; D ambiguous. The CDR3 totals 14 residues. Trimming took off 1 base at V and 2 bases at J, with 8 bases between the two ends. Germline-derived CDR1 and CDR2 are SGHNT and YYREEE (reference sequence).

This chain joins TRBV4-2 and TRBJ2-7, with TRBD2 matching over 8 bases. In germline, CDR1 is LGHNA, CDR2 YNFKEQ. CDR3 size: 15 residues. V trimming: 1 base; J trimming: 6 bases; junction bases outside the gene matches: 8. The CDR3 reads CASSQATAGESEQYF. Written as DNA, the CDR3 is TGTGCCAGCAGCCAAGCGACAGCGGGGGAGAGCGAGCAGTACTTC.

The genes are TRBV4-1 and TRBJ2-3, with 7 nucleotides matching TRBD1. The ends lost 2 bases at V and 0 bases at J; junction bases unmatched: 2. There are 15 residues in the CDR3. The germline CDR1 and CDR2 sequences are MGHRA and YSYEKL. CDR3 sequence reads: CASSQPGQSTDTQYF. DNA for the CDR3: TGCGCCAGCAGCCAACCGGGACAGAGCACAGATACGCAGTATTTT.

The chain employs TRBV6-4 and TRBJ2-1, with D unclear. Germline values: CDR1 MRHNA, CDR2 SNTAGT. Between the trimmed V and J ends, which lost 2 bases and 8 bases, there was a span of 16 bases. The CDR3 has 15 amino acids. CDR3 region: CASSDESRPSDEQFF. Written as DNA, the CDR3 is TGTGCCAGCAGTGACGAGTCGAGGCCAAGCGATGAGCAGTTCTTC.

V is TRBV15 and J is TRBJ2-1; 12 bases align to TRBD2. Unmatched junction bases numbered 5, after V lost 6 bases and J lost 8 bases. CDR3 length: 14 residues. Germline V gene data show CDR1 as LNHNV and CDR2 as YYDKDF (reference sequence). The chain's CDR3 is CATRTTSGGHEQFF. The DNA for the CDR3 is TGTGCCACCAGAACGACTAGCGGGGGCCATGAGCAGTTCTTC. Full variable domain (remainder filled in from reference TRBV15 and TRBJ2-1): DAMVIQNPRYQVTQFGKPVTLSCSQTLNHNVMYWYQQKSSQAPKLLFHYYDKDFNNEADTPDNFQSRRPNTSFCFLDIRSPGLGDTAMYLCATRTTSGGHEQFFGPGTRLTVL.

The gene calls are TRBV19 and TRBJ2-1; 7 bases line up with TRBD1. Germline values: CDR1 LNHDA, CDR2 SQIVND (reference sequence). With V trimmed by 4 bases and J by 9 bases, 12 bases remained unmatched. The CDR3 is 15 residues long. CDR3 sequence (DNA): TGTGCCAGTAGTACCCCGGGACAGCCCCGCGGTGAGCAGTTCTTC. Its translation: CASSTPGQPRGEQFF.

This clone was recorded only once. The rearrangement links TRBV4-1 to TRBJ2-1, with D perhaps TRBD2 (6 bases). V lost 3 bases and J lost 4, with 19 bases in between. CDR1 is MGHRA, CDR2 YSYEKL, per germline. This CDR3 region has 17 residues. CDR3 sequence (DNA): TGCGCCAGCAGCCAGACCCTCTCAGCGGGCCTATACAATGAGCAGTTCTTC. It is translated as CASSQTLSAGLYNEQFF.

This clone was counted between two and nine times. This chain joins TRBV19 and TRBJ1-1; D might be TRBD1 (5 bases). CDR1 and CDR2 from the germline V gene are LNHDA and SQIVND (reference sequence). This CDR3 spans 14 amino acids. The V and J ends lost 3 bases and 0 bases respectively, with 8 bases between them. Written as DNA, the CDR3 is TGTGCCAGTAGTATGGTAGGGGTGAACACTGAAGCTTTCTTT. Its translation is CASSMVGVNTEAFF.

V is TRBV11-3 and J is TRBJ2-5; D unclear. The CDR3 is made up of 14 amino acids. Germline V lookup: CDR1 SGHNT, CDR2 YENEEA. The V end was cut by 3 bases, the J end by 1 base, with 9 bases between. Here the CDR3 DNA reads TGTGCCAGCAGCTTGGTGAGGAGCCAAGAGACCCAGTACTTC. Translating gives CASSLVRSQETQYF. Filled out from reference TRBV11-3 and TRBJ2-5, the complete variable domain reads EAGVVQSPRYKIIEKKQPVAFWCNPISGHNTLYWYLQNLGQGPELLIRYENEEAVDDSQLPKDRFSAERLKGVDSTLKIQPAELGDSAVYLCASSLVRSQETQYFGPGTRLLVL.

The chain employs TRBV5-4 and TRBJ1-1, with no clear D. The CDR3 runs 16 residues. V was cut by 0 bases and J by 1 base, with 13 bases left in between. Germline V gives CDR1 SGHNT, CDR2 YYREEE (reference sequence). DNA of the CDR3: TGTGCCAGCAGCTTGGGCGCTAGGTCCCAGAACACTGAAGCTTTCTTT. Translated, it gives CASSLGARSQNTEAFF.

This sequence joins TRBV18 and TRBJ1-1; D may be TRBD1 (6 bases). This CDR3 region has 13 residues. Germline assignment: CDR1 KGHSH and CDR2 LQKENI. V lost 7 bases to trimming and J lost 0 bases, with 9 bases between them. CDR3 DNA: TGTGCCAGCTACGACAGGATGAACACTGAAGCTTTCTTT. Protein: CASYDRMNTEAFF.

On this clone itself: Other DNA sequences in the same sample also yield this CDR3. The rearrangement joins TRBV9 to TRBJ2-7, with D maybe TRBD2 (5 bases). The CDR3 is made up of 15 amino acids. Germline values: CDR1 SGDLS, CDR2 YYNGEE. V gave up 2 bases and J gave up 1 base, with 13 bases separating them. The CDR3 spells CASSVSGSYSYEQYF. The CDR3 DNA reads as TGTGCCAGCAGCGTTTCTGGGAGTTATTCCTACGAGCAGTACTTC. The full variable domain, its missing parts supplied by reference TRBV9 and TRBJ2-7, is DSGVTQTPKHLITATGQRVTLRCSPRSGDLSVYWYQQSLDQGLQFLIQYYNGEERAKGNILERFSAQQFPDLHSELNLSSLELGDSALYFCASSVSGSYSYEQYFGPGTRLTVT.

This chain connects TRBV29-1 to TRBJ2-3; D is perhaps TRBD2 (6 bases). This CDR3 has 11 amino acids. Trimming took off 8 bases at V and 4 bases at J, with 10 bases between the two ends. The germline gives CDR1 SQVTM, CDR2 ANQGSEA. The chain's CDR3 is CSHGGSDTQYF. The CDR3 nucleotides read TGCAGCCATGGGGGGTCAGATACGCAGTATTTT.

This chain uses TRBV2 with TRBJ1-3; D gene unclear. The CDR3 loop spans 13 amino acids. Germline CDR1 is SNHLY and CDR2 is FYNNEI. V lost 6 bases and J lost 0, with 6 bases in between. In nucleotides, the CDR3 is TGTGCCAGCAGAACTGGCTCTGGAAACACCATATATTTT. It yields the protein CASRTGSGNTIYF. Looking up the rest from reference TRBV2 and TRBJ1-3 gives the full variable domain: EPEVTQTPSHQVTQMGQEVILRCVPISNHLYFYWYRQILGQKVEFLVSFYNNEISEKSEIFDDQFSVERPDGSNFTLKIRSTKLEDSAMYFCASRTGSGNTIYFGEGSWLTVV.

The CDR3 DNA follows: TGTGCCAGCAGCCCGAATAGCGGTGGAGGCGGTTACGAGCAGTACTTC. It yields the protein CASSPNSGGGGYEQYF. The chain employs TRBV7-3 and TRBJ2-7; tentative D call: TRBD2 (6 bases). From germline, CDR1 is SGHTA and CDR2 FQGTGA. This CDR3 region has 16 residues. The V end was cut by 5 bases, the J end by 4 bases, with 21 bases between.

This chain links TRBV5-8 with TRBJ2-1; 7 positions match TRBD2. Germline CDR1 SGHTS, CDR2 YDEGEE. Trimming took 6 bases from V and 0 from J; bases not matched to a gene: 9. This CDR3 has 16 residues. The CDR3 bases are TGTGCCAGCAACAAAGGCGGGAGCCTCTCCTACAATGAGCAGTTCTTC. Its translation is CASNKGGSLSYNEQFF.

The V and J genes are TRBV7-9 and TRBJ2-7, with 7 bases aligning to TRBD2. Germline CDR1 and CDR2: SEHNR and FQNEAQ (reference sequence). V shed 4 bases, J shed 4 bases, and the junction held 7 bases outside the gene matches. The CDR3 sequence is 14 residues long. CDR3: CASSSTGTNYEQYF. For the CDR3, the DNA is TGTGCCAGCAGCTCGACTGGGACTAATTACGAGCAGTACTTC. Variable domain in full (rest from reference TRBV7-9 and TRBJ2-7): DTGVSQNPRHKITKRGQNVTFRCDPISEHNRLYWYRQTLGQGPEFLTYFQNEAQLEKSRLLSDRFSAERPKGSFSTLEIQRTEQGDSAMYLCASSSTGTNYEQYFGPGTRLTVT.

The CDR3 reads CASSPRPGRVGYTF. As DNA, the CDR3 is TGTGCCAGCAGTCCGCGGCCAGGGAGGGTTGGCTACACCTTC. J is TRBJ1-2 and V is TRBV6-5; D might be TRBD1 (5 bases). Germline CDR1 MNHEY, CDR2 SVGAGI. CDR3 length: 14 residues. Trimming stripped 5 bases from V and 7 bases from J, with 17 bases between.

This chain uses TRBV3-1 (or the pseudogene TRBV3-2) with TRBJ2-5; D ambiguous. Trimming pared 2 bases from V and 7 bases from J, leaving 8 bases between. This CDR3 is built from 12 residues. The germline V gene has CDR1 LGHDT and CDR2 YNNKEL (reference sequence). CDR3 nucleotides: TGTGCCAGCAGCCAAAGCTCAGGGACCCAGTACTTC. Translating it yields CASSQSSGTQYF.

This clone was seen only once. The J gene is TRBJ1-2, the V gene TRBV11-3, with D hard to call. The germline gives CDR1 SGHNT, CDR2 YENEEA. The CDR3 contains 14 residues. Trimming stripped 8 bases from V and 4 bases from J, with 17 bases between. The CDR3 DNA reads as TGTGCCAGCTCCGCGGGGAGCTTAACCTATGGCTACACCTTC. Its translation: CASSAGSLTYGYTF.

The chain employs TRBV9 and TRBJ2-3; TRBD2 matches 12 bases. Germline V gene data show CDR1 as SGDLS and CDR2 as YYNGEE. V trimming: 0 bases; J trimming: 3 bases; junction bases outside the gene matches: 20. This CDR3 contains 22 residues. CDR3 region: CASSVGGGLGLAGSGGTDTQYF. The CDR3 coding sequence is TGTGCCAGCAGCGTAGGTGGGGGGCTAGGACTAGCGGGAAGTGGTGGGACAGATACGCAGTATTTT.

This clone was counted only a few times. The rearrangement links TRBV6-5 to TRBJ2-5; 7 bases agree with TRBD2. Looked up from germline, CDR1 is MNHEY and CDR2 is SVGAGI. This CDR3 is 14 amino acids long. The ends lost 5 bases at V and 4 bases at J; junction bases unmatched: 7. For the CDR3, the DNA is TGTGCCAGCAGTCCCTCGAGCGGGGTAGAGACCCAGTACTTC. Encoded protein: CASSPSSGVETQYF.

The chain employs TRBV30 and TRBJ1-5; perhaps TRBD1 as D (6 bases). Germline CDR1 and CDR2: GTSNPN and SVGIG (reference sequence). Between the trimmed V and J ends, which lost 0 bases and 3 bases, there was a span of 9 bases. CDR3 length: 14 residues. The CDR3 is CAWSVGQINQPQHF. CDR3 DNA: TGTGCCTGGAGTGTAGGACAGATCAATCAGCCCCAGCATTTT. Complete variable domain (other parts from reference TRBV30 and TRBJ1-5): SQTIHQWPATLVQPVGSPLSLECTVEGTSNPNLYWYRQAAGRGLQLLFYSVGIGQISSEVPQNLSASRPQDRQFILSSKKLLLSDSGFYLCAWSVGQINQPQHFGDGTRLSIL.

This chain uses TRBV9 with TRBJ2-7; 8 bases align to TRBD2. V lost 4 bases to trimming and J lost 5 bases; unmatched junction nucleotides: 8. The CDR3 contains 14 residues. Germline values: CDR1 SGDLS, CDR2 YYNGEE. CDR3 region: CASSSETSADEQYF. The DNA of the CDR3 is TGTGCCAGCAGCTCAGAGACTAGCGCCGACGAGCAGTACTTC.

The genes are TRBV18 and TRBJ2-5; TRBD1 might be the D (7 bases). Germline assignment: CDR1 KGHSH and CDR2 LQKENI. The CDR3 covers 16 residues. V lost 0 bases to trimming and J lost 6 bases, with 17 bases between them. The CDR3 region is CASSPPEGARTKTQYF. DNA for the CDR3: TGTGCCAGCTCACCACCGGAGGGGGCTCGGACTAAGACCCAGTACTTC.

This chain connects TRBV18 to TRBJ1-1; D may be TRBD1 (5 bases). The germline V and J ends were trimmed by 8 bases and 5 bases, with 9 bases remaining between them. This CDR3 spans 11 amino acids. The V gene's germline CDR1 is KGHSH and CDR2 LQKENI. The CDR3 here is CASEEGTEAFF. CDR3 DNA: TGTGCCAGCGAGGAGGGGACTGAAGCTTTCTTT. The complete variable domain, with remaining parts taken from reference TRBV18 and TRBJ1-1, reads NAGVMQNPRHLVRRRGQEARLRCSPMKGHSHVYWYRQLPEEGLKFMVYLQKENIIDESGMPKERFSAEFPKEGPSILRIQQVVRGDSAAYFCASEEGTEAFFGQGTRLTVV.